A selection of T cell receptor beta chains follows, all from one sample in a study of cytomegalovirus exposure and HLA in healthy donors. Sequencing was performed with immunoSEQ multiplex PCR; in TCRdb, only in-frame clones are kept and a portion is missing. The sample shows 150,000 to 200,000 clones, around 81% of them seen only once. The sample taken for sequencing was PBMCs. These receptor sequences come from a woman younger than 35 in good health and CMV-seropositive. CDR3s include the opening cysteine and the closing phenylalanine or tryptophan.

TRBV7-5	CVRSLYYERGHTSTDTQYF
TRBV6-5	CASSYLGSRETQYF
TRBV19	CASSIGDGGLVEQFF
TRBV4-3	CASSQDGALGRDGYTF
TRBV30	CAWVAGGSSYNEQFF
TRBV28	CASSGQGRYQPQHF
TRBV6-1	CASSGLAGQETQYF
TRBV28	CASSFKPGQASGELFF
TRBV5-1	CASRRSPYQGTGTEAFF
TRBV7-2	CASSLGTVLEAFF